This TCR beta chain was retrieved from a study of cytomegalovirus exposure and HLA in healthy donors. Study as a whole: The early release's HLA-typed donors yielded 78 million or so unique TCRs.

To note about this clone: Its antigen is unidentified.

After removal of 6 bases from V and 5 bases from J, the junction contained 7 bases not matched to a gene. The CDR3 extends over 15 amino acids. Germline lookup yields CDR1 MNHEY and CDR2 SMNVEV (reference sequence). The PCR contained 60 Vbeta and 13 Jbeta primers. Here immunoSEQ multiplex PCR was the method, and the copy in TCRdb shows in-frame clones only, minus some. Among roughly 150,000 clones listed, around 76% were seen once. Study results and caveats: The authors later linked a missense DCLRE1C variant to TCR beta V- and J-gene trimming. Associated with HLA alleles at 0.05 false discovery rate in a later analysis were over 15,000 TCR beta sequences. Sequencing likely caused a cluster of highly shared sequence variants.

The chain has TRBV27 and TRBJ2-1, with 10 positions matching TRBD2. Sequencing was carried out using PBMCs. The receptor comes from a woman in her thirties or forties in good health and CMV-seronegative. This chain's CDR3 is CASRLPGLANNEQFF. The CDR3 DNA reads TGTGCCAGCAGACTTCCGGGACTAGCGAACAATGAGCAGTTCTTC.